The 3 T cell receptor gamma chains presented below share a single source sample, sequenced in a study of Vδ1+ human thymocytes (dated by TCRdb to 2016 to 2019). The sample was run on an Illumina MiSeq. RNA was isolated using the RNeasy mini kit, and reverse transcription was performed with Superscript III. CDR3 amplicons were produced by multiplex PCR using pooled V-gene forward primers and a constant-region reverse primer with Illumina adaptor overhangs. TCRdb processed the public reads again with the CATT caller, after which rows with matching DNA were combined. This sample comprises approximately 8,700 gamma-chain clones, approximately 55% of them detected only once. The biggest ten clones account for 1.4% of the sample. Study-wide conclusions, independent of this receptor: In contrast to oligoclonal peripheral blood repertoires, thymic TRG and TRD repertoires appeared to be highly polyclonal with Gaussian CDR3 length distributions.

Their antigens are not known. Material for sequencing was Vdelta1+ gamma-delta thymocytes from the thymus. The label giving this sample's cell subset or site can be read as: FACS-sorted CD3+ TCRalphabeta- TCRVdelta1+ TCRVdelta2- thymocytes. Receptor source: a girl under two years old who had congenital heart surgery.

This clone has just a few counts. The V gene is TRGV8, the J gene TRGJ1 or TRGJ2. V shed 1 base and J 8 bases; nucleotides not matched to a gene: 2. This CDR3 has 11 amino acids. In germline, CDR1 is VENAVY, CDR2 YDSYNSRV. The CDR3 sequence is CATWDRHKKLF. The CDR3 DNA is TGTGCCACCTGGGATAGACATAAGAAACTCTTT.

The table lists this clone with a few counts. The gene calls are TRGV4 and TRGJ1 or TRGJ2. V lost 2 bases and J lost 7; bases outside the gene matches: 5. CDR1 is EGSTGY, CDR2 YDSYTSSV, per germline. The CDR3 sequence is 12 residues long. The DNA of the CDR3 is TGTGCCACCTGGGATGTGGAGTATAAGAAACTCTTT. It specifies CATWDVEYKKLF.

This clone showed up just a few times. The V gene remains uncalled, whereas the J gene is TRGJ1 or TRGJ2. CDR3 size: 13 residues. CDR3 sequence (DNA): TGTGCCACCTGGGATAGCCCCGCCGATAAGAAACTCTTT. This translates into CATWDSPADKKLF.